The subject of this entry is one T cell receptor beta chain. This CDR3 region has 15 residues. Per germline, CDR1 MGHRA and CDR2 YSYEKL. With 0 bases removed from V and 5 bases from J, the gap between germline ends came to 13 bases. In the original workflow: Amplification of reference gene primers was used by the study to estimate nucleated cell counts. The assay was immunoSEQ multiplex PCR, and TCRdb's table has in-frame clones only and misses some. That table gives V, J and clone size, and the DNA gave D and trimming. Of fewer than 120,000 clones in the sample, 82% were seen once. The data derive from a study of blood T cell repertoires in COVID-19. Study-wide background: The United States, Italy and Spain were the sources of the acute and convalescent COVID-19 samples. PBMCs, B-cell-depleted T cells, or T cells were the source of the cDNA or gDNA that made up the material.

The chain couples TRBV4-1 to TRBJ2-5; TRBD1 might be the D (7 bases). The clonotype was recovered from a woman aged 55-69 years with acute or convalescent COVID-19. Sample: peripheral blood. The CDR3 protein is CASSQDLQGGETQYF. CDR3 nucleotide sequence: TGCGCCAGCAGCCAAGATCTTCAGGGGGGTGAGACCCAGTACTTC.